What follows is one T cell receptor (beta chain) and its context. Looked up from germline, CDR1 is MNHEY and CDR2 is SMNVEV (reference sequence). Deletions cut 5 bases from V and 0 bases from J, with 17 bases between. This CDR3 contains 18 residues. The data derive from a study of blood T cell repertoires in COVID-19. Study context: Samples came from the United States, Italy and Spain, spanning acute and convalescent COVID-19. Sample material is recorded as cDNA or gDNA derived from T cells, B-cell-depleted T cells, or PBMCs.

Per the authors' pipeline: Amplified reference gene primers provided the basis for estimating nucleated cell counts. Produced via immunoSEQ multiplex PCR; TCRdb's table is partial and in-frame only. The D gene and trimming were derived from the DNA, and the V and J assignments and clone size from that table. Of 120,000 or so clones listed, 60% to 85% were seen once; the top ten hold over 2%. The sequenced sample consisted of peripheral blood. The source of this sequence is a man between 70 and 80 years old with acute or convalescent COVID-19. V and J are TRBV27 and TRBJ1-6; D perhaps matches TRBD1 (5 bases). CDR3 DNA sequence: TGTGCCAGCAGTCCACAGCAACAGGCGAGCTCCTATAATTCACCCCTCCACTTT. Protein: CASSPQQQASSYNSPLHF.